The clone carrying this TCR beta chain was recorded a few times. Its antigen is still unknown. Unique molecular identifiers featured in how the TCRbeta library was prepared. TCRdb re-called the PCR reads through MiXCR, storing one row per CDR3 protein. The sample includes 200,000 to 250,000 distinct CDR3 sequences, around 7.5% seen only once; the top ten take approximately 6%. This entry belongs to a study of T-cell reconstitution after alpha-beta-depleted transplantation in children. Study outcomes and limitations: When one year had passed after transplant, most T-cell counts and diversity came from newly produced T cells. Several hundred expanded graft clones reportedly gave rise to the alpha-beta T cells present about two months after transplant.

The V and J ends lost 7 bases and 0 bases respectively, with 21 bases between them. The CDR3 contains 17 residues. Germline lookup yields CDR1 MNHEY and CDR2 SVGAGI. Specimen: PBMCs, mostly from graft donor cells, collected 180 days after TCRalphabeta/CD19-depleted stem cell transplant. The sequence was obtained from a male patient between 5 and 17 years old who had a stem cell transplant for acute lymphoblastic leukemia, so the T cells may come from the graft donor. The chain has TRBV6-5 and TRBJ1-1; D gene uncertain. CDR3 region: CASNPGRFPSLNTEAFF. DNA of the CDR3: TGTGCCAGCAACCCTGGACGATTCCCCTCTTTGAACACTGAAGCTTTCTTT.